Listed below are T cell receptor beta chains from one sample, sequenced in a study of naive and memory T cell subsets. A single record per CDR3 protein comes from TCRdb applying MiXCR to the 5' RACE reads. The sample contains 55,000 to 65,000 distinct CDR3 sequences, 8% to 9% of which appear only once. These receptors were taken from a female donor in good health. Each CDR3 is given with its conserved first and last residue. For some rows the clone size is stated as once, few or many, or as a class when expanded; others skip it.

V	J	size	CDR3
TRBV7-6	TRBJ1-1	few	CASSLSNMYTEAFF
TRBV5-1	TRBJ1-5	few	CASSLGDRNQPQHF
TRBV5-4	TRBJ1-2	NA	CASSSPLGGTNIPNYGYTF
TRBV7-2	TRBJ1-1	few	CASSLVESGRGTEAFF
TRBV27	TRBJ1-2	NA	CASSHRAGNGYTF
TRBV20-1	TRBJ2-1	few	CSARGGGPYNEQFF
TRBV28	TRBJ1-2	NA	CASSLPGGPNYGYTF
TRBV28	TRBJ2-5	NA	CASSMTGTSGTIQETQYF
TRBV30	TRBJ1-1	NA	CAWNRGRNTEAFF
TRBV6-5	TRBJ2-1	few	CASSYTRQGTEQFF
TRBV7-9	TRBJ1-4	many	CASSPGQGNEKLFF
TRBV29-1	TRBJ2-2	few	CSVGRLTGELFF
TRBV5-1	TRBJ2-6	many	CASSSLDRANVLTF
TRBV2	TRBJ1-1	many	CASSPRNTEAFF
TRBV12-3/TRBV12-4	TRBJ2-5	many	CASRANGVETQYF
TRBV10-3	TRBJ1-2	many	CAIRGRDRVYGYTF